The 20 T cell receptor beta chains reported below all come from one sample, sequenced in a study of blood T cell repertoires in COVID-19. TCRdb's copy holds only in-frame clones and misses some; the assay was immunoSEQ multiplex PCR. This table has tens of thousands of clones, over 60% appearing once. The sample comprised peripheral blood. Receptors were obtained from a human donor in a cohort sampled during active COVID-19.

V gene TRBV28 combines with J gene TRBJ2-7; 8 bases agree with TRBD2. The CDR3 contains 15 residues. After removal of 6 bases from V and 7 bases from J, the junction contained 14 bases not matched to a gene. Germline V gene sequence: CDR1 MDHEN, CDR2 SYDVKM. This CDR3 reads CASSRGLARLGEQYF. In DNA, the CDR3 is TGTGCCAGCAGCCGCGGACTAGCCCGACTGGGGGAGCAGTACTTC. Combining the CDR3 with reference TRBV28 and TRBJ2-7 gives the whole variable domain DVKVTQSSRYLVKRTGEKVFLECVQDMDHENMFWYRQDPGLGLRLIYFSYDVKMKEKGDIPEGYSVSREKKERFSLILESASTNQTSMYLCASSRGLARLGEQYFGPGTRLTVT.

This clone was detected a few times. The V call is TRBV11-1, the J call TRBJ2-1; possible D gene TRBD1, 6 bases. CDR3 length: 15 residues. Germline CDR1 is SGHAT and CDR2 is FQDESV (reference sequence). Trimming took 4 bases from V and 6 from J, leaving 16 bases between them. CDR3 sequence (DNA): TGTGCCAGCAGCTACAGGGCAACCCCCTCCAATGAGCAGTTCTTC. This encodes CASSYRATPSNEQFF.

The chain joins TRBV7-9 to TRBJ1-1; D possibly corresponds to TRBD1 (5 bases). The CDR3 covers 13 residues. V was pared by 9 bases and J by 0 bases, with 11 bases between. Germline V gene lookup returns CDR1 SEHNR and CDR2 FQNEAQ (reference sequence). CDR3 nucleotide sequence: TGTGCCAGTACGACGGGGGTGAACACTGAAGCTTTCTTT. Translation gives CASTTGVNTEAFF.

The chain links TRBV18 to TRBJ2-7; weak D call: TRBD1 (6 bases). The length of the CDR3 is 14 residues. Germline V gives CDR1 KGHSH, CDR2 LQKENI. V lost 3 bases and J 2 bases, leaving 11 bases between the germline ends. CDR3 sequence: CASSPNRAPYEQYF. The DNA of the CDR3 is TGTGCCAGCTCACCCAACAGGGCTCCCTACGAGCAGTACTTC.

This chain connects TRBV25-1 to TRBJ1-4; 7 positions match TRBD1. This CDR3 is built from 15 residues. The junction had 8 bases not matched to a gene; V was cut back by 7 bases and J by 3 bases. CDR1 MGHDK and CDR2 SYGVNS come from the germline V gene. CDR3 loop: CASKEGGMANEKLFF. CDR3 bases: TGTGCCAGCAAAGAAGGGGGCATGGCTAATGAAAAACTGTTTTTT.

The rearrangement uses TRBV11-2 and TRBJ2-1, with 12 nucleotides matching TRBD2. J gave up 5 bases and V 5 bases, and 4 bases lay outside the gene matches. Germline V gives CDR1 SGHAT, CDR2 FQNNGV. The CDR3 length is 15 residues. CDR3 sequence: CASSKLAGGHNEQFF. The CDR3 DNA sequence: TGTGCCAGCAGCAAACTAGCGGGAGGCCACAATGAGCAGTTCTTC.

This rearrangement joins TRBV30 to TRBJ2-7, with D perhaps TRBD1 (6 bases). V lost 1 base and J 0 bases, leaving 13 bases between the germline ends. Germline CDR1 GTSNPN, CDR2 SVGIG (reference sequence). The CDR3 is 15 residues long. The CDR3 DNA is TGTGCCTGGAGTGGGGGCAGGGGTAGCTCCTACGAGCAGTACTTC. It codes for CAWSGGRGSSYEQYF.

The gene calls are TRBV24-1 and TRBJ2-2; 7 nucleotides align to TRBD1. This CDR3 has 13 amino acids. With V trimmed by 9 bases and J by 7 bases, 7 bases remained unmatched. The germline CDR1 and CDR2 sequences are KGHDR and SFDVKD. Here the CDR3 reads CATSKDRDGELFF. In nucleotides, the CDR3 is TGTGCCACCTCGAAAGACAGGGACGGGGAGCTGTTTTTT.

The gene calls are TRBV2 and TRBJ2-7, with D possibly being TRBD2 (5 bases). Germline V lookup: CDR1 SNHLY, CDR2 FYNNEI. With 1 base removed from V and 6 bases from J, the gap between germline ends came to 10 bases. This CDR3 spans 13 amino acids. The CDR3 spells CASSEVRVREQYF. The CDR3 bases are TGTGCCAGCAGTGAAGTGCGGGTCCGCGAGCAGTACTTC. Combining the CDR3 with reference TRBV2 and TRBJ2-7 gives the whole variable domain EPEVTQTPSHQVTQMGQEVILRCVPISNHLYFYWYRQILGQKVEFLVSFYNNEISEKSEIFDDQFSVERPDGSNFTLKIRSTKLEDSAMYFCASSEVRVREQYFGPGTRLTVT.

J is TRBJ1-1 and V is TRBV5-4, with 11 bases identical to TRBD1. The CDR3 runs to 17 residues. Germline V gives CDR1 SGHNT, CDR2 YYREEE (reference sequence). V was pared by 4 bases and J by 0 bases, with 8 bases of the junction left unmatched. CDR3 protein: CASSARRTGGLNTEAFF. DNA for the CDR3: TGTGCCAGCAGCGCACGAAGGACAGGGGGCTTGAACACTGAAGCTTTCTTT.

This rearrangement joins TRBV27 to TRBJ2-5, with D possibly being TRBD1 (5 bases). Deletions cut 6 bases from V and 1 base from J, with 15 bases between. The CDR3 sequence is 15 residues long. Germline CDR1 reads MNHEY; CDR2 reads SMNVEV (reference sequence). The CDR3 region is CASSERTSSQETQYF. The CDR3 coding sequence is TGTGCCAGCAGCGAAAGGACAAGTAGCCAAGAGACCCAGTACTTC.

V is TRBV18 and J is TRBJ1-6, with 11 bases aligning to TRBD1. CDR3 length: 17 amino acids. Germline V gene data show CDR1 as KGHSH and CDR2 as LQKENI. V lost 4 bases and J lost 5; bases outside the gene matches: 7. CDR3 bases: TGTGCCAGCTCACAGCGGGGACAGGGGGTAAATAATTCACCCCTCCACTTT. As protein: CASSQRGQGVNNSPLHF.

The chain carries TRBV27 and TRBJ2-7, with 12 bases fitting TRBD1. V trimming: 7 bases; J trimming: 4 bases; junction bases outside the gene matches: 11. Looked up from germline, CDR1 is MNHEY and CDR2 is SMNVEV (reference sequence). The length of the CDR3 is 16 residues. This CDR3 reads CASMEVGTGGFYEQYF. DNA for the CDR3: TGTGCCAGCATGGAGGTCGGGACAGGGGGCTTTTACGAGCAGTACTTC.

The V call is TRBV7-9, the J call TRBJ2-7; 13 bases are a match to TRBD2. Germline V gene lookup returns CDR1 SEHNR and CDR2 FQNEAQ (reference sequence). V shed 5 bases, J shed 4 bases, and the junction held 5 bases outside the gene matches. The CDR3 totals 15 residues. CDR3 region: CASSRGLAGVYEQYF. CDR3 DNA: TGTGCCAGCAGCCGAGGACTAGCGGGAGTGTACGAGCAGTACTTC.

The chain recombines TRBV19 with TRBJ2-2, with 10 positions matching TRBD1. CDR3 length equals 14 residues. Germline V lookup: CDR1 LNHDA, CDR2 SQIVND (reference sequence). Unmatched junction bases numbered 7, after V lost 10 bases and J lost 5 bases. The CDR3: CATRQGARTGELFF. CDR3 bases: TGTGCCACCCGACAGGGGGCGAGAACCGGGGAGCTGTTTTTT.

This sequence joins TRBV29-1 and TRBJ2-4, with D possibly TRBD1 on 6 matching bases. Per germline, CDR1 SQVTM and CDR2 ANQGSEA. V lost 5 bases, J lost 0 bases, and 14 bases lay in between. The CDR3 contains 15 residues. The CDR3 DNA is TGCAGCGTTCCGGACAGCTCGTTAGCCAAAAACATTCAGTACTTC. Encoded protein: CSVPDSSLAKNIQYF.

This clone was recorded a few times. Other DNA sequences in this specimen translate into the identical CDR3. CDR3 sequence: CASSSGQDYGYTF. In nucleotides, the CDR3 is TGTGCCAGCAGTTCGGGACAAGACTATGGCTACACCTTC. The chain joins TRBV28 to TRBJ1-2; D is perhaps TRBD1 (6 bases). V shed 4 bases and J shed 3 bases, with 9 bases lying between them. CDR3 length equals 13 residues. Germline V gives CDR1 MDHEN, CDR2 SYDVKM.

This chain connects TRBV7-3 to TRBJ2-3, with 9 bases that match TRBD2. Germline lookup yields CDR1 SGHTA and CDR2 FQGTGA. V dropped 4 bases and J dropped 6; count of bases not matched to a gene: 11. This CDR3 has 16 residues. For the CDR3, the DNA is TGTGCCAGCAGCTCGGCTGGCGGGAGGGCAGGGGATACGCAGTATTTT. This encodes CASSSAGGRAGDTQYF.

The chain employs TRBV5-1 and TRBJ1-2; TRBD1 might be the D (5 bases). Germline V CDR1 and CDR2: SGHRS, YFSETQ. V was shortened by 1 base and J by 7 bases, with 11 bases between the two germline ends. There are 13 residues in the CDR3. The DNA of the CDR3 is TGCGCCAGCAGCTTGACAGGTTCGAGTGGCTACACCTTC. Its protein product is CASSLTGSSGYTF.

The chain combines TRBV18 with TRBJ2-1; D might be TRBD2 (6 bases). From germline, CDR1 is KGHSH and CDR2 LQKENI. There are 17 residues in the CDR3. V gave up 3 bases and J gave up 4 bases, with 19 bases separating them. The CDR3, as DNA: TGTGCCAGCTCACCCCCGATGGGAAGCGGGCCTTACAATGAGCAGTTCTTC. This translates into CASSPPMGSGPYNEQFF.